This is a list of T cell receptor beta chains from one sample in a study of blood T cells in healthy people across ages. TCRdb reprocessed the 5' RACE reads via MiXCR and lists one record per CDR3 protein. The table shows around 1,800,000 distinct CDR3 sequences, with 30% to 40% occurring only once. The sequenced sample was blood. These receptors came from a human donor in good health. Both conserved end residues are trimmed from each CDR3. A D gene is named only where the DNA matches it firmly.

. TRBD1 TRBV12-5 ASGQDRALSYEQY
TRBJ2-1 TRBD2 TRBV12-3/TRBV12-4 ASSFEGYGGAYNEQF
TRBJ2-1 TRBD2 TRBV2 ASSPGTRTF
TRBJ2-1 . TRBV29-1 SVADDRTHNEQF
TRBJ2-1 TRBD2 TRBV5-1 ASSPSGGPSYNEQF
TRBJ2-2 . TRBV24-1 ATKKRGSGELF
TRBJ2-5 TRBD2 TRBV5-1 ASQRGGLQETQY
TRBJ1-2 . TRBV11-2 ASSFAVGVPYGYT
TRBJ1-1 . TRBV7-2 ASSLWGQGWSNTEAF
TRBJ2-1 . TRBV7-2 ASSSSPWDEQF
TRBJ2-7 . TRBV7-9 ASSSWGVLHEQY
TRBJ2-7 . TRBV7-2 ASSFKFPDEQY
TRBJ2-2 . TRBV27 ASSLGLTGANTGELF
TRBJ1-2 . TRBV4-2 AGSQDLQLNGYT
TRBJ1-4 TRBD1 TRBV4-1 ASSQDLTGTGNEKLF
. . TRBV20-1 SARHSGTQY
TRBJ1-3 . TRBV5-5 ASSSRPEAGNTIY
TRBJ2-7 . TRBV6-2/TRBV6-3 ASSEDSWSYEQY
TRBJ2-7 . TRBV7-2 ASSLGVGSSSYEQY
TRBJ1-2 . TRBV7-2 ASSSYREKNGYT
TRBJ2-5 . TRBV5-8 ASSLGRDHQETQY
TRBJ2-5 . TRBV5-1 ASSQLGGLETQY
TRBJ1-2 TRBD1 TRBV29-1 SVSGQGDYGYT
. . TRBV29-1 SVDRDSQETQY
TRBJ2-7 . TRBV12-3/TRBV12-4 ASSLADNYEQY
TRBJ1-2 . TRBV7-2 ASSGLRVGRNGYT
TRBJ2-7 . TRBV20-1 SATTRTYEQY
TRBJ2-1 TRBD2 TRBV29-1 SVDRSGGYNEQF
TRBJ2-6 . TRBV9 ASSPQGSGANVRT
TRBJ2-1 TRBD1 TRBV7-2 ASSIRDRGGYEQF
TRBJ1-1 TRBD1 TRBV28 ASRDREISTEAF
TRBJ1-2 . TRBV5-1 ASSRTTRGNYGYT
TRBJ1-1 . TRBV6-2/TRBV6-3 ASSSPTDPGTEAF
TRBJ2-5 . TRBV4-3 ASSQVSAFQETQY
TRBJ1-2 TRBD1 TRBV2 ASSLAPGQGSSYGYT
TRBJ1-2 . TRBV12-3/TRBV12-4 ASSPGRTWAYGYT
TRBJ2-1 TRBD2 TRBV12-3/TRBV12-4 ASSPLAGGIRSEQF
. . TRBV7-2 ASSGGRVVEQY
TRBJ2-5 TRBD1 TRBV28 ASGNPGQGMGRETQY
TRBJ2-4 TRBD2 TRBV20-1 SARGLRGDGLYIQY
TRBJ1-2 TRBD1 TRBV15 ATSREPQGVGGYT
TRBJ1-2 TRBD1 TRBV15 ATSFSGTGIGYGYT
TRBJ2-7 TRBD1 TRBV15 ATSSPGQGSYEQY
TRBJ2-3 . TRBV7-6 ASSPLDTELPDTQY
TRBJ1-2 . TRBV29-1 SVVRDYGYT
TRBJ2-7 . TRBV10-3 ATTSTYEQY
TRBJ2-7 . TRBV7-2 ASSLAARTYEQY
TRBJ2-7 TRBD2 TRBV6-2/TRBV6-3 ATPGGGGAYEQY
TRBJ1-5 . TRBV21-1 ASSKKDRQGGNQPQH
TRBJ2-1 . TRBV7-6 ASSSRGAGGVVYNEQF